This TCR beta chain was sequenced during a study of multiple sclerosis patients with progressive multifocal leukoencephalopathy. On the study more broadly: Longitudinal control samples came from natalizumab-treated multiple sclerosis patients without PML. Notes on the study in general: In most PML patients, TRB repertoires appeared less diverse by entropy.

Note on this clone: The antigen remains unidentified.

TCRdb keeps only in-frame clones here, not all; method: immunoSEQ multiplex PCR. The sample lists some 30,000 clones, approximately 90% occurring once. Noted time point: before natalizumab initiation. The sample taken for sequencing was PBMCs. This sequence originates from a human donor with multiple sclerosis.

This CDR3 reads CASSIEGGPQETQYF. CDR3 sequence (DNA): TGTGCCAGTAGTATCGAGGGGGGTCCTCAAGAGACCCAGTACTTC. The chain carries TRBV19 and TRBJ2-5; D is tentatively TRBD1 or TRBD2 (6 bases each). Trimming removed 3 bases from V and 2 bases from J, with 13 bases in between. CDR3 length: 15 amino acids. Germline V CDR1 and CDR2: LNHDA, SQIVND (reference sequence).